The 30 T cell receptor beta chains presented below share a single source sample, sequenced in a study of control samples from healthy donors and cancer patients. Assay used: immunoSEQ multiplex PCR; TCRdb lists only in-frame clones, some missing. The sample carries around 100,000 clones, 75% to 90% recorded once. The source material was PBMCs. These receptor sequences come from a man aged 55 to 70 with lung cancer.

V is TRBV12-3 or TRBV12-4 and J is TRBJ1-1, with D hard to call. CDR3 length: 13 residues. Trimming cost V 1 base and J 4 bases, with 7 bases left between them. The CDR3 loop reads CASSLGKGTEAFF. DNA for the CDR3: TGTGCCAGCAGTTTAGGCAAAGGCACTGAAGCTTTCTTT.

This clone was seen a single time. The rearrangement uses TRBV10-3 and TRBJ1-1; tentative D call: TRBD1 (5 bases). V lost 2 bases, J lost 4 bases, and 8 bases lay in between. This CDR3 is 13 amino acids long. The germline V gene encodes CDR1 ENHRY and CDR2 SYGVKD. CDR3 in DNA: TGTGCCATCAGTGAGGTGACAGCCACTGAAGCTTTCTTT. Translation: CAISEVTATEAFF.

V gene TRBV27 combines with J gene TRBJ2-7; D gene ambiguous. The CDR3 consists of 14 residues. Germline lookup yields CDR1 MNHEY and CDR2 SMNVEV (reference sequence). Trimming pared 2 bases from V and 2 bases from J, leaving 10 bases between. The CDR3 region is CASSLGSGAYEQYF. CDR3 coding DNA: TGTGCCAGCAGTTTAGGATCCGGAGCCTACGAGCAGTACTTC.

The chain joins TRBV11-2 to TRBJ1-1; the D is unclear. V lost 5 bases, J lost 1 base, and 8 bases lay in between. CDR3 length: 13 residues. Germline CDR1 is SGHAT and CDR2 is FQNNGV. CDR3 residues: CASSPAKNTEAFF. CDR3 bases: TGTGCCAGCAGCCCGGCCAAGAACACTGAAGCTTTCTTT.

V gene TRBV6-6 combines with J gene TRBJ2-6; a possible D gene is TRBD1 (6 bases). The CDR3 runs to 17 residues. V was cut by 5 bases and J by 0 bases, with 14 bases left in between. Germline CDR1 and CDR2: MNHNY and SVGAGI (reference sequence). The CDR3 sequence: CASSLGAGNSGANVLTF. In DNA form, the CDR3 reads TGTGCCAGCAGTCTGGGGGCAGGTAACTCTGGGGCCAACGTCCTGACTTTC.

This chain joins TRBV9 and TRBJ2-1; D unclear. In germline, CDR1 is SGDLS, CDR2 YYNGEE. Trimming left V 3 bases short and J 2 bases short, with 12 bases between. The CDR3 runs 15 residues. CDR3 in DNA: TGTGCCAGCAGCGCCCGACTGGGCCCCTACAATGAGCAGTTCTTC. Protein sequence: CASSARLGPYNEQFF.

The V gene is TRBV11-2, the J gene TRBJ2-7, with TRBD1 identical over 8 bases. V was clipped by 4 bases and J by 5 bases; unmatched bases: 4. CDR3 size: 13 residues. Germline V gene sequence: CDR1 SGHAT, CDR2 FQNNGV. The CDR3 is CASSSQGVNEQYF. The CDR3 DNA reads as TGTGCCAGCAGCTCACAGGGGGTCAACGAGCAGTACTTC.

V and J are TRBV7-3 and TRBJ2-6; perhaps TRBD1 as D (6 bases). Germline CDR1 and CDR2: SGHTA and FQGTGA. The CDR3 covers 16 residues. Trimming shortened V by 6 bases and J by 0 bases, and 12 bases separated the two germline ends. CDR3 region: CASSRTESSGANVLTF. The DNA of the CDR3 is TGTGCCAGCAGTCGGACAGAGAGCTCTGGGGCCAACGTCCTGACTTTC.

Only one count was recorded for this clone. The chain recombines TRBV6-5 with TRBJ1-3, with D possibly matching TRBD1 (5 bases). The germline CDR1 and CDR2 sequences are MNHEY and SVGAGI. The V gene lost 8 bases and the J gene lost 8 bases, with 19 bases spanning the gap. The CDR3 is made up of 14 amino acids. DNA of the CDR3: TGTGCCAGCGTTAGTACAGGAGGAGTCGACACCATATATTTT. Its translation is CASVSTGGVDTIYF.

This clone was detected only a few times. This chain uses TRBV30 with TRBJ2-7; the D call may be TRBD1 or TRBD2 (6 bases each). In germline, CDR1 is GTSNPN, CDR2 SVGIG (reference sequence). Trimming shortened V by 0 bases and J by 2 bases, and 14 bases separated the two germline ends. CDR3 length: 15 amino acids. As DNA, the CDR3 is TGTGCCTGGAGTGTGGGGGGCTCCAGGGCCTACGAGCAGTACTTC. Its protein is CAWSVGGSRAYEQYF. Combining the CDR3 with reference TRBV30 and TRBJ2-7 gives the whole variable domain SQTIHQWPATLVQPVGSPLSLECTVEGTSNPNLYWYRQAAGRGLQLLFYSVGIGQISSEVPQNLSASRPQDRQFILSSKKLLLSDSGFYLCAWSVGGSRAYEQYFGPGTRLTVT.

The rearrangement uses TRBV12-5 and TRBJ1-2, with 9 nucleotides matching TRBD1. CDR1 is LGHNT, CDR2 FRNRAP, per germline. The CDR3 is 13 amino acids. V shed 7 bases and J 7 bases; nucleotides not matched to a gene: 7. CDR3 amino acids: CASVGDRAGGYTF. The CDR3 DNA is TGTGCTAGTGTTGGGGACAGGGCTGGTGGCTACACCTTC.

The chain has TRBV19 and TRBJ2-5, with 9 bases matching TRBD2. V shed 4 bases, J shed 2 bases, and the junction held 2 bases outside the gene matches. CDR3 length: 14 residues. In germline, CDR1 is LNHDA, CDR2 SQIVND (reference sequence). The CDR3 DNA reads TGTGCCAGTAGTACAACTAGCGGGCAAGAGACCCAGTACTTC. It translates to CASSTTSGQETQYF.

As concerns this clone: The conserved final phenylalanine or tryptophan is absent from the CDR3, which likely points to a read error. The chain links TRBV7-8 to TRBJ1-1; maybe TRBD1 (5 bases). Looked up from germline, CDR1 is SGHVS and CDR2 is FQNEAQ. The CDR3 spans 12 residues. V was cut by 0 bases and J by 11 bases, with 10 bases left in between. As DNA, the CDR3 is TGTGCCAGCAGCTTAGCGGGGGGTAACGCTTTCCTT. This encodes CASSLAGGNAFL.

CDR3 amino acids: CASSGGRITYEQYF. As DNA, the CDR3 is TGTGCCAGCAGTGGTGGCAGGATCACCTACGAGCAGTACTTC. V and J are TRBV2 and TRBJ2-7; unclear D gene. The germline V and J ends were trimmed by 4 bases and 2 bases, with 12 bases remaining between them. The CDR3 totals 14 residues. Looked up from germline, CDR1 is SNHLY and CDR2 is FYNNEI.

This rearrangement joins TRBV7-6 to TRBJ1-5; 7 positions match TRBD1. This CDR3 is built from 16 residues. J lost 3 bases, V lost 1 base, and 6 bases had no gene match. Germline-derived CDR1 and CDR2 are SGHVS and FNYEAQ. The CDR3 spells CASSLGNRGVNQPQHF. CDR3 DNA: TGTGCCAGCAGCTTAGGGAACAGGGGAGTCAATCAGCCCCAGCATTTT.

The CDR3 nucleotides are TGTGCCAGCAGCTCACGGAGCACCGGGGAGCTGTTTTTT. Protein: CASSSRSTGELFF. This chain links TRBV7-9 with TRBJ2-2; no definite D call. CDR1 and CDR2 (germline): SEHNR, FQNEAQ (reference sequence). V dropped 4 bases and J dropped 4 bases, with 7 bases sitting between them. The CDR3 runs 13 residues.

The chain has TRBV27 and TRBJ2-1; TRBD2 matches 14 bases. In germline, CDR1 is MNHEY, CDR2 SMNVEV (reference sequence). With 5 bases clipped from V and 1 base from J, the junction kept 4 bases outside the gene matches. This CDR3 has 17 amino acids. The CDR3 reads CASSPGLAGGSYNEQFF. The CDR3 region has the DNA TGTGCCAGCAGTCCTGGACTAGCGGGGGGTTCCTACAATGAGCAGTTCTTC.

For this clone: Distinct nucleotide sequences in the sample also encode this CDR3. The V gene is TRBV9, the J gene TRBJ1-1; D unresolved. This CDR3 is built from 13 residues. Germline values: CDR1 SGDLS, CDR2 YYNGEE. V was shortened by 0 bases and J by 2 bases, with 5 bases between the two germline ends. The CDR3 DNA reads TGTGCCAGCAGCGTAGAAGGTAACACTGAAGCTTTCTTT. It yields the protein CASSVEGNTEAFF.

The J gene is TRBJ2-5, the V gene TRBV16; no firm D call. Germline CDR1 KGHSY, CDR2 FQNENV. The CDR3 length is 14 residues. V dropped 4 bases and J dropped 0 bases, with 9 bases sitting between them. CDR3 residues: CASSPNSYQETQYF. Here the CDR3 DNA reads TGTGCCAGCAGCCCTAATTCGTACCAAGAGACCCAGTACTTC. The full variable domain, completed using reference TRBV16 and TRBJ2-5, is GEEVAQTPKHLVRGEGQKAKLYCAPIKGHSYVFWYQQVLKNEFKFLISFQNENVFDETGMPKERFSAKCLPNSPCSLEIQATKLEDSAVYFCASSPNSYQETQYFGPGTRLLVL.

The V call is TRBV27, the J call TRBJ1-1, with a tentative D call TRBD1 (5 bases). Trimming pared 1 base from V and 1 base from J, leaving 22 bases between. Germline CDR1 MNHEY, CDR2 SMNVEV (reference sequence). This CDR3 comprises 19 residues. CDR3 in DNA: TGTGCCAGCAGTTTATTGGTCGGGGTTGGGCCCCAGGGGAACACTGAAGCTTTCTTT. Translation: CASSLLVGVGPQGNTEAFF.

On this clone itself: The junction differs from germline at one of its ends, possibly a read error. The V gene is TRBV5-1, the J gene TRBJ2-5, with 9 positions matching TRBD2. This CDR3 has 16 amino acids. CDR1 is SGHRS, CDR2 YFSETQ, per germline. CDR3 in DNA: TGCGCCAGCACCTTGATACCTAGCGGGATGCAAGAGACCCAGTACTTC. It codes for CASTLIPSGMQETQYF.

This clone is medium-sized within its sample. The chain recombines TRBV10-1 with TRBJ2-7, with 13 bases matching TRBD2. V shed 5 bases, J shed 12 bases, and the junction held 4 bases outside the gene matches. The CDR3 covers 12 residues. Looked up from germline, CDR1 is WNHNN and CDR2 is SYGVQD (reference sequence). CDR3 region: CASSWTSGGSYV. The CDR3 nucleotides read TGCGCCAGCAGTTGGACTAGCGGGGGCTCGTACGTC.

The V call is TRBV2, the J call TRBJ1-1; 8 bases are a match to TRBD1. The CDR3 has 15 amino acids. The V gene's germline CDR1 is SNHLY and CDR2 FYNNEI. V trimming: 4 bases; J trimming: 0 bases; junction bases outside the gene matches: 4. CDR3 residues: CASSGGDRLNTEAFF. The CDR3 DNA follows: TGTGCCAGCAGTGGTGGGGACAGGCTGAACACTGAAGCTTTCTTT.

Only a few counts were recorded for this clone. The CDR3 DNA reads TGCGCCAGCAGCCGGGACAGGGGGCAGGACAATGAGCAGTTCTTC. Its protein product is CASSRDRGQDNEQFF. This chain links TRBV5-1 with TRBJ2-1; 12 bases match TRBD1. V dropped 4 bases and J dropped 5; count of bases not matched to a gene: 4. Germline values: CDR1 SGHRS, CDR2 YFSETQ. This CDR3 is built from 15 residues.

V and J are TRBV5-1 and TRBJ2-1, with TRBD2 matching 8 bases. V shed 1 base and J 6 bases; nucleotides not matched to a gene: 6. From germline, CDR1 is SGHRS and CDR2 YFSETQ. The CDR3 sequence is 15 residues long. This CDR3 reads CASSLPAGGSNEQFF. The CDR3 DNA sequence: TGCGCCAGCAGCTTGCCGGCGGGGGGCAGCAATGAGCAGTTCTTC.

V is TRBV5-1 and J is TRBJ1-3; unclear D gene. Germline values: CDR1 SGHRS, CDR2 YFSETQ. V was shortened by 4 bases and J by 0 bases, with 11 bases between the two germline ends. The CDR3 totals 15 residues. The CDR3 DNA is TGCGCCAGCAGCACCGGACCGATCTCTGGAAACACCATATATTTT. It encodes CASSTGPISGNTIYF.

The V call is TRBV2, the J call TRBJ1-6, with unresolved D. Germline CDR1 and CDR2: SNHLY and FYNNEI. CDR3 length equals 13 residues. V was trimmed by 5 bases and J by 8 bases, leaving 10 bases between them. The CDR3 here is CASSSVQDSPLHF. The DNA of the CDR3 is TGTGCCAGCAGTTCCGTACAAGATTCACCCCTCCACTTT.

J is TRBJ1-1 and V is TRBV14; D ambiguous. Germline lookup yields CDR1 SGHDN and CDR2 FVKESK. V shed 3 bases and J shed 4 bases, with 12 bases lying between them. The CDR3 contains 14 residues. In DNA form, the CDR3 reads TGTGCCAGCAGCCACGACCGTCCCGCCACTGAAGCTTTCTTT. This encodes CASSHDRPATEAFF.

The V gene is TRBV12-3 or TRBV12-4, the J gene TRBJ2-3; unclear D gene. CDR3 length: 11 amino acids. V was pared by 8 bases and J by 0 bases, with 3 bases between. The DNA for the CDR3 is TGTGCCAGCGGAAGCACAGATACGCAGTATTTT. Translated: CASGSTDTQYF.

Only a few counts were recorded for this clone. V gene TRBV30 combines with J gene TRBJ1-4; D might be TRBD1 (6 bases). CDR1 is GTSNPN and CDR2 is SVGIG in the germline V gene (reference sequence). The CDR3 is made up of 15 amino acids. V dropped 2 bases and J dropped 3 bases, with 13 bases sitting between them. The CDR3 is CAWSTGIGSNEKLFF. The DNA for the CDR3 is TGTGCCTGGAGTACAGGGATAGGATCTAATGAAAAACTGTTTTTT.